This TCR beta chain emerged from a study of T cell repertoires in cytomegalovirus infection. Overall study: Public TCR beta signatures were indicative of both CMV infection and a matching HLA type. Regarding the study as a whole: Totalled public TCR beta family frequency picked out people who carried CMV plus the relevant HLA. Ex vivo, HLA-C-restricted CMV-specific TCR beta clonotypes prevailed over the rest of the response.

V lost 3 bases, J lost 1 base, and 15 bases lay in between. CDR3 size: 16 residues. To note about this clonotype: Its antigen is undetermined.

TCRdb processed the reads anew with MiXCR; each CDR3 protein has one entry. The profile shows more than 400,000 distinct CDR3 sequences, more than 25% of them singletons. Sequences were obtained from PBMCs. The chain couples TRBV12-3 or TRBV12-4 to TRBJ2-5; D uncertain. This clonotype originated in a human donor in good health (CMV status not recorded). Some clones in this sample may be carry-over from other donors' samples. The CDR3 coding sequence is TGTGCCAGCAGTTTGGACCTGGGGTGGGGCCAAGAGACCCAGTACTTC. It is translated as CASSLDLGWGQETQYF.